This is a list of T cell receptor beta chains from one sample in a study of spatial heterogeneity in lung cancer. TCRdb redid the calling of the 5' RACE reads with MiXCR, one entry per CDR3 protein. The sample has around 21,000 distinct CDR3 sequences, about 4.5% seen once; the top ten hold around 9%. The input for sequencing was lung tumor tissue, taken at surgery. The receptor source for this set is a male donor with early-stage non-small cell lung cancer. Each CDR3 is given with its conserved first and last residue. The D gene is left open where the match is weak. Some rows mark clone size as missing; the rest say once, few, many or name a class of expanded clone.

>TRBD2|TRBJ2-3|-|TRBV6-2/TRBV6-3
CASRESGSVEDTQYF
TGTGCCAGCAGAGAAAGCGGGAGTGTGGAAGATACGCAGTATTTT
>TRBD2|TRBJ2-1|many|TRBV11-2
CASSLDQRGNNEQFF
TGTGCCAGCAGCTTGGATCAGCGGGGTAACAATGAGCAGTTCTTC
>-|TRBJ1-1|many|TRBV12-3/TRBV12-4
CASSSPGMNTEAFF
TGTGCCAGCAGTTCCCCGGGGATGAACACTGAAGCTTTCTTT
>TRBD1|TRBJ1-1|many|TRBV20-1
CSARDRVVYTEAFF
TGCAGTGCTAGGGACAGGGTGGTATACACTGAAGCTTTCTTT
>-|TRBJ2-3|many|TRBV11-2
CASSFGGDTQYF
TGTGCCAGCAGCTTCGGTGGAGATACGCAGTATTTT
>-|TRBJ1-6|many|TRBV7-9
CASSLVLQRNSPLHF
TGTGCCAGCAGCTTAGTACTACAGCGTAATTCACCCCTCCACTTT
>TRBD1|TRBJ1-2|-|TRBV7-9
CASSLGQGVNGYTF
TGTGCCAGCAGCTTAGGACAGGGAGTCAATGGCTACACCTTC
>-|TRBJ2-3|many|TRBV12-3/TRBV12-4
CASSFLRGGTDTQYF
TGTGCCAGCAGTTTTCTGCGGGGCGGGACAGATACGCAGTATTTT
>-|TRBJ2-1|many|TRBV5-1
CASSAQSSYNEQFF
TGCGCCAGCAGCGCGCAGAGCTCCTACAATGAGCAGTTCTTC
>TRBD1|TRBJ2-7|many|TRBV12-3/TRBV12-4
CASTSDRGRQYF
TGTGCCAGCACCTCGGACAGGGGGCGGCAGTACTTC
>-|TRBJ2-7|many|TRBV18
CASSPGGSQHEQYF
TGTGCCAGCTCACCAGGGGGTAGTCAGCACGAGCAGTACTTC
>TRBD1|TRBJ2-2|medium-sized|TRBV5-1
CASSRGQVAGELFF
TGCGCCAGCAGCAGAGGACAGGTCGCCGGGGAGCTGTTTTTT
>-|TRBJ1-3|-|TRBV7-8
CASSSTEGRDTIYF
TGTGCCAGCAGCTCGACTGAGGGCCGGGACACCATATATTTT
>TRBD1|TRBJ2-1|many|TRBV6-5
CATQNPGQAKNEQFF
TGTGCCACACAAAACCCGGGACAGGCGAAGAATGAGCAGTTCTTC
>-|TRBJ2-7|few|TRBV7-9
CASSLDTLYEQYF
TGTGCCAGCAGCTTAGACACTCTCTACGAGCAGTACTTC
>-|TRBJ1-1|many|TRBV9
CASSPPTGNTEAFF
TGTGCCAGCAGCCCCCCGACAGGTAACACTGAAGCTTTCTTT
>TRBD1|TRBJ1-1|many|TRBV6-1
CASSEYPWQGGGGTEAFF
TGTGCCAGCAGTGAATACCCTTGGCAGGGAGGGGGCGGCACTGAAGCTTTCTTT
>-|TRBJ2-7|many|TRBV24-1
CATSVPGGNEQYF
-
>-|TRBJ2-3|few|TRBV27
CASSFVQGGDTQYF
TGTGCCAGCAGTTTTGTACAGGGGGGGGATACGCAGTATTTT
>TRBD1|TRBJ1-2|many|TRBV29-1
CSVEGTGVGGYTF
TGCAGCGTTGAGGGGACAGGGGTAGGCGGCTACACCTTC
>-|TRBJ2-3|many|TRBV28
CASSSPRWLGDTQYF
TGTGCCAGCAGTTCTCCTAGGTGGTTGGGAGATACGCAGTATTTT
>-|TRBJ2-2|many|TRBV23-1
CASSQSGRGDKAGELFF
TGCGCCAGCAGTCAATCGGGTCGTGGGGATAAGGCCGGGGAGCTGTTTTTT
>TRBD2|TRBJ2-1|many|TRBV11-2
CASSLERGYNEQFF
TGTGCCAGCAGCCTAGAGCGGGGATACAATGAGCAGTTCTTC
>-|TRBJ1-2|few|TRBV7-9
CASSFGQTNYGYTF
TGTGCCAGCAGCTTCGGTCAGACTAACTATGGCTACACCTTC
>TRBD2|TRBJ2-3|many|TRBV20-1
CSATARTSDGTDTQYF
TGCAGTGCCACTGCTCGGACTAGCGATGGCACAGATACGCAGTATTTT
>TRBD1|TRBJ2-7|few|TRBV6-2/TRBV6-3
CASRGTGTYEQYF
TGTGCCAGCAGGGGGACAGGGACCTACGAGCAGTACTTC
>-|TRBJ1-5|-|TRBV30
CAWSYGPNQPQHF
TGTGCCTGGAGTTATGGACCGAATCAGCCCCAGCATTTT
>-|TRBJ1-6|few|TRBV3-1
CASSRGRTNSPLHF
TGTGCCAGCAGCCGCGGACGGACGAATTCACCCCTCCACTTT
>-|TRBJ2-2|many|TRBV7-3
CASSFERTGELFF
TGTGCCAGCAGCTTTGAACGAACCGGGGAGCTGTTTTTT
>-|TRBJ2-6|many|TRBV6-2/TRBV6-3
CASSWDIYSGANVLTF
TGTGCCAGCAGTTGGGACATTTACTCTGGGGCCAACGTCCTGACTTTC
>TRBD2|TRBJ2-7|few|TRBV9
CASSPPGGPQGYEQYF
TGTGCCAGCAGCCCCCCGGGAGGGCCCCAGGGCTACGAGCAGTACTTC
>-|TRBJ2-7|few|TRBV7-8
CASSLEGGYEQYF
TGTGCCAGCAGCCTGGAGGGGGGGTACGAGCAGTACTTC
>-|TRBJ2-2|many|TRBV6-1
CASSDIPPRHLTENTGELFF
TGTGCCAGCAGTGATATACCCCCCCGACACCTTACAGAGAACACCGGGGAGCTGTTTTTT
>TRBD1|TRBJ1-4|many|TRBV4-2
CASSLGGSNEKLFF
TGTGCCAGCAGCCTAGGGGGCTCTAATGAAAAACTGTTTTTT
>-|TRBJ2-2|many|TRBV11-3
CASSSYGFF
TGTGCCAGCAGCTCGTACGGGTTTTTT
>-|TRBJ1-6|many|TRBV7-6
CASSLGASSSPLHF
TGTGCCAGCAGCTTAGGGGCATCGAGTTCACCCCTCCACTTT
>-|TRBJ2-3|many|TRBV12-3/TRBV12-4
CASSLQGDTDTQYF
TGTGCCAGCAGTTTACAAGGGGACACAGATACGCAGTATTTT
>TRBD1|TRBJ2-3|many|TRBV24-1
CATSDTGQVTDTQYF
TGTGCCACCAGTGATACAGGACAGGTTACGGATACGCAGTATTTT
>TRBD1|TRBJ2-1|medium-sized|TRBV7-8
CASSYSGTGTNEQFF
TGTGCCAGCAGCTACTCCGGGACAGGGACGAATGAGCAGTTCTTC
>TRBD1|TRBJ2-5|many|TRBV9
CASSVGLQGAETQYF
TGTGCCAGCAGCGTAGGGTTGCAGGGGGCGGAGACCCAGTACTTC
>-|TRBJ1-6|many|TRBV3-1
CASSQERKYSPLHF
TGTGCCAGCAGCCAAGAGCGGAAATATTCACCCCTCCACTTT
>-|TRBJ2-1|many|TRBV5-1
CASSLGVLGVYNEQFF
TGCGCCAGCAGCTTAGGGGTTCTAGGGGTTTACAATGAGCAGTTCTTC
>-|TRBJ2-1|many|TRBV18
CASSPQRGYNEQFF
TGTGCCAGCTCACCTCAACGGGGCTACAATGAGCAGTTCTTC
>-|TRBJ1-1|many|TRBV14
CASSPTVNTEAFF
TGTGCCAGCAGCCCTACCGTGAACACTGAAGCTTTCTTT
>-|TRBJ2-7|many|TRBV20-1
CSASGGQVTSYEQYF
TGCAGTGCTAGTGGGGGTCAAGTAACCTCCTACGAGCAGTACTTC
>TRBD1|TRBJ2-5|few|TRBV27
CASSRGQGPVETQYF
TGTGCCAGCAGCAGAGGACAGGGGCCGGTGGAGACCCAGTACTTC